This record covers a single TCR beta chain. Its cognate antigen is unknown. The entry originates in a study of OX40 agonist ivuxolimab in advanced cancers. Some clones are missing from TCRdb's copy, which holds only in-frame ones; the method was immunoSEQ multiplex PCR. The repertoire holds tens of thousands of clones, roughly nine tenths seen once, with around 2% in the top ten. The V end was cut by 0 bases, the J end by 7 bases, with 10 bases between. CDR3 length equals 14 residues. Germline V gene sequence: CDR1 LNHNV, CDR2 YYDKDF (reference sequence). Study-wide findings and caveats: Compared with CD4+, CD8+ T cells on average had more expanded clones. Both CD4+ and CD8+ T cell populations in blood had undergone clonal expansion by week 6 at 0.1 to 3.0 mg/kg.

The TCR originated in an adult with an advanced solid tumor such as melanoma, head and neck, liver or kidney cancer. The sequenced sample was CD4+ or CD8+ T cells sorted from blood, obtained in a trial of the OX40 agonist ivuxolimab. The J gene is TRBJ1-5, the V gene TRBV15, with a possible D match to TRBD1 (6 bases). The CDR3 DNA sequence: TGTGCCACCAGCAGAGAGGGGGGGCCCCAGCCCCAGCATTTT. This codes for CATSREGGPQPQHF.